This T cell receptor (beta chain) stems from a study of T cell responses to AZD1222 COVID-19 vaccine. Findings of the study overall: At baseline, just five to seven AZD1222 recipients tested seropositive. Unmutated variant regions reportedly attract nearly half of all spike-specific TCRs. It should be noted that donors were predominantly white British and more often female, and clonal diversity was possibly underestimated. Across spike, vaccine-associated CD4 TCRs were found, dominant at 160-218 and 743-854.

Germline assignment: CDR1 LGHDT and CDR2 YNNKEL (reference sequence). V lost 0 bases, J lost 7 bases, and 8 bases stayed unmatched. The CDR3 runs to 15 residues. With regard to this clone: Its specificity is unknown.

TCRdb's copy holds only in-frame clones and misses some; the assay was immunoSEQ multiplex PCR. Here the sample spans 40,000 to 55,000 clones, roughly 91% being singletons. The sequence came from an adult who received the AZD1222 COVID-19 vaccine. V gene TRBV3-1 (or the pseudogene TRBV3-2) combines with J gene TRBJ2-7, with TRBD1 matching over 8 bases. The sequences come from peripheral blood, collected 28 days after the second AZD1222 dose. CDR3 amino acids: CASSQDRAGGLEQYF. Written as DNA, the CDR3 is TGTGCCAGCAGCCAAGATAGGGCAGGGGGCCTTGAGCAGTACTTC.